The following is a T cell receptor beta chain sequence with its context. Deletions cut 7 bases from V and 6 bases from J, with 10 bases between. CDR1 is LNHDA, CDR2 SQIVND, per germline (reference sequence). CDR3 length: 11 amino acids. The data derive from a study of sequential checkpoint blockade in melanoma. On the study more broadly: First-line arms were nivolumab then ipilimumab, or the reverse, randomized 1:1.

Treatment here: randomized to nivolumab then ipilimumab (arm A) or the reverse (arm B). PBMC sorting kept live CD3+CD8+ cells without CD19 or CD56. Some clones are missing from TCRdb's copy, which holds only in-frame ones; the method was immunoSEQ multiplex PCR. This sample has 25,000 to 35,000 clones, with approximately 86% found just once. The chain joins TRBV19 to TRBJ2-7; tentatively, D is TRBD2 (6 bases). This TCR was recovered from a human donor with melanoma. Sequenced material: CD8+ T cells sorted from blood (inferred from file names), taken from a patient given nivolumab and ipilimumab in sequence. CDR3 nucleotides: TGTGCCAGTACCTTGGGGGGCGAGCAGTACTTC. Translated, it gives CASTLGGEQYF.